This is a list of T cell receptor beta chains from one sample in a study of T cells in localized non-small cell lung cancer. Data came from immunoSEQ multiplex PCR; TCRdb stores just in-frame clones and leaves some out. The sample lists about 78,000 clones, almost 85% occurring once. The sequences come from peripheral blood, collected before any cancer treatment. The receptors were gathered from a man aged 35 to 70 with stage I lung adenocarcinoma. Both conserved end residues are part of each CDR3. The D gene is left open where the match is weak. Size tells how often a clone was seen (once, few, many) or the class of an expanded clone, and some rows leave it out.

d_call,j_call,v_call,clone_size,cdr3_aa
.,TRBJ2-7,TRBV2,.,CASSSPEDEQYF
.,TRBJ1-5,TRBV23-1,.,CASWGRGDQPQHF
.,TRBJ2-7,TRBV27,.,CASSPTITGKQYF
TRBD2,TRBJ2-5,TRBV25-1,.,CASSLGTSGQETQYF
TRBD1,TRBJ2-3,TRBV19,.,CASSIARTGKADTQYF
TRBD1,TRBJ1-2,TRBV2,once,CASTKEGARGYTF
.,TRBJ2-3,TRBV5-1,.,CASSLALATDTQYF
.,TRBJ1-1,TRBV5-6,.,CASSSGQRNLNTEAFF
TRBD2,TRBJ2-1,TRBV7-3,few,CASSLTGALAGGPSEQFF
TRBD1,TRBJ2-1,TRBV10-3,.,CAISEYRGLDNEQFF
.,TRBJ2-2,TRBV5-1,.,CASSPGSNTGELFF
.,TRBJ1-6,TRBV7-2,.,CASSKTPDSGSPLHF
.,TRBJ1-5,TRBV5-6,once,CASSSGERDRPQHF
.,TRBJ2-2,TRBV11-2,.,CATDRTGELFF
.,TRBJ2-6,TRBV9,.,CASSVEDTRSGANVLTF